The 23 T cell receptor beta chains given below trace back to one sample, sequenced in a study of shared clonotypes between healthy human individuals. Sequencing was performed with immunoSEQ multiplex PCR; in TCRdb, only in-frame clones are kept and a portion is missing. The table lists 450,000 to 650,000 clones, around 76% of them singletons. The sample taken for sequencing was PBMCs. All receptors derive from a woman aged 40-49 years in good health. Some clones in this sample may be carry-over from other donors' samples.

The chain is built from TRBV6-5 and TRBJ2-1; 10 bases are a match to TRBD1. Germline V gene data show CDR1 as MNHEY and CDR2 as SVGAGI. J was trimmed by 3 bases and V by 6 bases; bases with no gene match: 5. The CDR3 length is 15 residues. DNA of the CDR3: TGTGCCAGCAGGACAGGGGGCCACAGCTACAATGAGCAGTTCTTC. Residues: CASRTGGHSYNEQFF.

About this clone: This may arise from a read error, as a much more abundant clone is one base away. CDR3 nucleotide sequence: TGTGCCAGCAGGGCCCGGGGATCCACTGAAGCTTTCTTT. Protein: CASRARGSTEAFF. This chain joins TRBV28 and TRBJ1-1; D gene uncertain. Germline assignment: CDR1 MDHEN and CDR2 SYDVKM. CDR3 length: 13 amino acids. V shed 6 bases and J shed 4 bases, with 12 bases lying between them.

Notes on this clone: A read error is the likely source, as a far larger clone sits one nucleotide away. V and J are TRBV20-1 and TRBJ2-5; D possibly corresponds to TRBD1 (6 bases). The CDR3 is 11 residues long. Trimming removed 6 bases from V and 5 bases from J, with 10 bases in between. Germline V gene data show CDR1 as DFQATT and CDR2 as SNEGSKA (reference sequence). The CDR3: CSAKRGETQYF. The CDR3 nucleotides read TGCAGTGCCAAGAGGGGGGAGACCCAGTACTTC.

The chain joins TRBV4-3 to TRBJ2-3, with 9 bases fitting TRBD2. The CDR3 totals 16 residues. Looked up from germline, CDR1 is LGHNA and CDR2 is YSLEER. With 0 bases clipped from V and 2 bases from J, the junction kept 3 bases outside the gene matches. The CDR3 reads CASSQEGGRDTDTQYF. In DNA, the CDR3 is TGCGCCAGCAGCCAAGAAGGCGGGAGGGACACAGATACGCAGTATTTT.

This clone was counted only a few times. The chain employs TRBV5-6 and TRBJ2-7; D is unclear. The CDR3 runs to 14 residues. CDR1 is SGHDT and CDR2 is YYEEEE in the germline V gene. Trimming stripped 4 bases from V and 2 bases from J, with 13 bases between. The CDR3 nucleotides are TGTGCCAGCAGCGGTTCAGTTTTACCCTACGAGCAGTACTTC. This encodes CASSGSVLPYEQYF.

V usage is TRBV7-9 and J usage is TRBJ2-5; 8 nucleotides align to TRBD2. In germline, CDR1 is SEHNR, CDR2 FQNEAQ (reference sequence). V gave up 5 bases and J gave up 0 bases; unmatched junction bases: 8. This CDR3 is 16 amino acids long. The CDR3: CASSKGSGTHQETQYF. The CDR3 nucleotides are TGTGCCAGCAGCAAAGGTAGCGGGACTCACCAAGAGACCCAGTACTTC.

This chain uses TRBV9 with TRBJ2-1; 10 positions agree with TRBD2. This CDR3 contains 15 residues. V lost 4 bases and J lost 8; bases outside the gene matches: 9. Germline loops: CDR1 SGDLS, CDR2 YYNGEE. CDR3 amino acids: CASSLTAGGDDEQFF. CDR3 bases: TGTGCCAGCAGCTTGACAGCGGGAGGGGACGATGAGCAGTTCTTC.

Only a few counts were recorded for this clone. The rearrangement links TRBV29-1 to TRBJ1-2; D gene ambiguous. CDR3 size: 12 residues. Trimming left V 3 bases short and J 4 bases short, with 9 bases between. The germline gives CDR1 SQVTM, CDR2 ANQGSEA. The CDR3 bases are TGCAGCGTTGACGAAAAATTCTATGGCTACACCTTC. This sequence encodes CSVDEKFYGYTF.

Only a few counts were recorded for this clone. This chain links TRBV25-1 with TRBJ1-1; no firm D call. V shed 4 bases and J shed 5 bases, with 8 bases lying between them. This CDR3 comprises 12 residues. CDR1 MGHDK and CDR2 SYGVNS come from the germline V gene. This CDR3 is CASSGHVTEAFF. DNA for the CDR3: TGTGCCAGCAGTGGACATGTAACTGAAGCTTTCTTT.

The chain links TRBV15 to TRBJ2-3; TRBD2 agrees at 9 bases. The ends lost 8 bases at V and 2 bases at J; junction bases unmatched: 5. CDR1 and CDR2 from the germline V gene are LNHNV and YYDKDF (reference sequence). The CDR3 is 14 residues long. The CDR3 sequence is CATGAGGDTDTQYF. CDR3 nucleotides: TGTGCCACCGGTGCGGGAGGGGACACAGATACGCAGTATTTT.

This clone was seen more than once but under ten times. No conserved phenylalanine or tryptophan ends this CDR3, so it is likely a read error. The chain links TRBV4-1 to TRBJ2-7; D could derive from TRBD1 or TRBD2 (5 bases each). The CDR3 spans 17 residues. V was cut by 2 bases and J by 6 bases, with 23 bases left in between. CDR1 and CDR2 from the germline V gene are MGHRA and YSYEKL. In DNA form, the CDR3 reads TGCGCCAGCAGCCAAAAACCACCCGGGACGGCCTCAGGCGAGCAGTACTTA. It is translated as CASSQKPPGTASGEQYL.

This chain uses TRBV7-9 with TRBJ2-1, with no clear D. CDR3 length equals 17 residues. Germline V gene sequence: CDR1 SEHNR, CDR2 FQNEAQ (reference sequence). With 2 bases removed from V and 1 base from J, the gap between germline ends came to 15 bases. The DNA for the CDR3 is TGTGCCAGCAGCTTAAGTGACGTTGGAGAATCCTACAATGAGCAGTTCTTC. This sequence encodes CASSLSDVGESYNEQFF.

V and J are TRBV28 and TRBJ2-7; D is undetermined. The CDR3 extends over 15 amino acids. Trimming took 5 bases from V and 5 from J, leaving 19 bases between them. CDR1 is MDHEN and CDR2 is SYDVKM in the germline V gene. The CDR3 nucleotides are TGTGCCAGCAGTCCCACCCACGCGGCACCCCACGAGCAGTACTTC. It specifies CASSPTHAAPHEQYF. The full variable domain, its missing parts supplied by reference TRBV28 and TRBJ2-7, is DVKVTQSSRYLVKRTGEKVFLECVQDMDHENMFWYRQDPGLGLRLIYFSYDVKMKEKGDIPEGYSVSREKKERFSLILESASTNQTSMYLCASSPTHAAPHEQYFGPGTRLTVT.

The V and J genes are TRBV27 and TRBJ1-1; a possible D gene is TRBD1 (5 bases). CDR3 size: 14 residues. Germline V gives CDR1 MNHEY, CDR2 SMNVEV (reference sequence). V dropped 5 bases and J dropped 8 bases, with 18 bases sitting between them. CDR3 residues: CASSRWGLEREAFF. CDR3 nucleotides: TGTGCCAGCAGTCGGTGGGGCCTAGAGAGAGAAGCTTTCTTT.

This chain connects TRBV27 to TRBJ1-2, with D tentatively TRBD1 (6 bases). V dropped 6 bases and J dropped 7 bases, with 24 bases sitting between them. The CDR3 length is 16 residues. Germline CDR1 reads MNHEY; CDR2 reads SMNVEV (reference sequence). CDR3 sequence: CASSHRDPTSSVGYTF. CDR3 nucleotide sequence: TGTGCCAGCAGCCACAGGGACCCTACCTCGTCGGTTGGCTACACCTTC.

The chain joins TRBV5-1 to TRBJ2-1, with 13 bases identical to TRBD2. The CDR3 has 16 amino acids. J was trimmed by 8 bases and V by 4 bases; bases with no gene match: 9. From germline, CDR1 is SGHRS and CDR2 YFSETQ. CDR3 sequence reads: CASSPRTSGSGDEQFF. The CDR3 bases are TGCGCCAGCAGCCCCCGGACTAGCGGGAGTGGCGATGAGCAGTTCTTC.

The V gene is TRBV19, the J gene TRBJ2-2; no clear D gene. V was clipped by 2 bases and J by 7 bases, with 5 bases between them. Looked up from germline, CDR1 is LNHDA and CDR2 is SQIVND (reference sequence). This CDR3 has 12 residues. DNA for the CDR3: TGTGCCAGTAGTATACGTTACGGGGAGCTGTTTTTT. Residues: CASSIRYGELFF.

This chain's CDR3 is CASTQAGHEQFF. The CDR3 DNA is TGTGCCAGCACGCAAGCTGGTCATGAGCAGTTCTTC. The V gene is TRBV2, the J gene TRBJ2-1, with D uncertain. V was clipped by 7 bases and J by 8 bases, with 12 bases between them. CDR1 is SNHLY, CDR2 FYNNEI, per germline. This CDR3 contains 12 residues.

A few counts support this clone. The chain links TRBV18 to TRBJ2-3; TRBD2 matches at 10 bases. Germline V gives CDR1 KGHSH, CDR2 LQKENI. The trim removed 3 bases at V and 4 bases at J, leaving 4 bases unmatched. The CDR3 runs 15 residues. The DNA of the CDR3 is TGTGCCAGCTCACCCGCTAGCGGGAGAGCAGATACGCAGTATTTT. Translation: CASSPASGRADTQYF.

CDR3 DNA sequence: TGTGCCAGCAGTGAATTTGGGGGGGACAGCTACCTCTATGGCTACACCTTC. Its protein product is CASSEFGGDSYLYGYTF. The chain is built from TRBV6-1 and TRBJ1-2; 7 bases are shared with TRBD1. Germline trimming cut 2 bases from V and 4 bases from J; bases unmatched to any gene: 13. The CDR3 consists of 17 residues. CDR1 is MNHNS and CDR2 is SASEGT in the germline V gene.

V gene TRBV5-1 combines with J gene TRBJ2-7; D gene unclear. V was pared by 4 bases and J by 1 base, with 12 bases between. The CDR3 runs to 14 residues. Germline loops: CDR1 SGHRS, CDR2 YFSETQ. The CDR3 nucleotides read TGCGCCAGCAGCCAAGGGTGGCAATCCTACGAGCAGTACTTC. Translation: CASSQGWQSYEQYF.

The J gene is TRBJ1-1, the V gene TRBV7-9; 7 bases align to TRBD1. V was clipped by 6 bases and J by 1 base; unmatched bases: 5. CDR3 length: 14 amino acids. Per the germline V gene, CDR1 is SEHNR and CDR2 is FQNEAQ (reference sequence). CDR3 loop: CASSTGQANTEAFF. The CDR3 bases are TGTGCCAGCAGTACCGGACAGGCGAACACTGAAGCTTTCTTT. The complete variable domain, with remaining parts taken from reference TRBV7-9 and TRBJ1-1, reads DTGVSQNPRHKITKRGQNVTFRCDPISEHNRLYWYRQTLGQGPEFLTYFQNEAQLEKSRLLSDRFSAERPKGSFSTLEIQRTEQGDSAMYLCASSTGQANTEAFFGQGTRLTVV.

V is TRBV18 and J is TRBJ1-1; the match to TRBD1 covers 7 bases. Germline CDR1 KGHSH, CDR2 LQKENI. V lost 4 bases to trimming and J lost 1 base; unmatched junction nucleotides: 6. The CDR3 totals 15 residues. The CDR3 DNA reads as TGTGCCAGCTCACTTACAAGGGGGCCGAACACTGAAGCTTTCTTT. It translates to CASSLTRGPNTEAFF.